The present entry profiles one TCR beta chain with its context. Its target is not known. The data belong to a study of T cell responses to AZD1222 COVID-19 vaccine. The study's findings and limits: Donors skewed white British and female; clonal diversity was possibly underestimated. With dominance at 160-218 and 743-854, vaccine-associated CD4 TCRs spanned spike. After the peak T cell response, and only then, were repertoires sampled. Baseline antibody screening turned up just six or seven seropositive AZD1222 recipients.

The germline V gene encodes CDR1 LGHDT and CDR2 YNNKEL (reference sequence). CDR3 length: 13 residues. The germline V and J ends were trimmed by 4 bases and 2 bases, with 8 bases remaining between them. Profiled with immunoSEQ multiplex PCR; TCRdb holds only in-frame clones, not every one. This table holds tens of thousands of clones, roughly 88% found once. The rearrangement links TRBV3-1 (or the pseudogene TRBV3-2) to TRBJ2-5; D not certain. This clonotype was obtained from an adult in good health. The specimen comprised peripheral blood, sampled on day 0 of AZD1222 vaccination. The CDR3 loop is CASSLLAQETQYF. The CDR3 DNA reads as TGTGCCAGCAGCCTCCTTGCTCAAGAGACCCAGTACTTC.